This T cell receptor beta chain was identified in a study of blood T cell repertoires in COVID-19. The wider study: Researchers got acute and convalescent COVID-19 samples from the United States, Italy and Spain. T cells, B-cell-depleted T cells, or PBMCs provided the cDNA or gDNA that served as material.

V gave up 1 base and J gave up 3 bases, with 11 bases separating them. This CDR3 is built from 15 residues. CDR1 SGHNT and CDR2 YENEEA come from the germline V gene. Per the authors' pipeline: Amplification from reference gene primers served as the basis for estimated nucleated cell counts. The protocol was immunoSEQ multiplex PCR, while the TCRdb copy is restricted to in-frame clones and leaves out a portion. The V and J calls and clone size were taken over from that table, and D and trimming were inferred from the DNA. The data contain over 90,000 clones, roughly 87% of them singletons. The rearrangement links TRBV11-3 to TRBJ2-3; D perhaps matches TRBD2 (6 bases). This sequence was found in a man between 50 and 59 years old in a cohort sampled during active COVID-19. The sequenced material came from peripheral blood. The CDR3 protein is CASSLVAGTTDTQYF. DNA of the CDR3: TGTGCCAGCAGCTTAGTTGCGGGAACGACAGATACGCAGTATTTT.